This TCR beta chain stems from a study of CD8 T cells in ankylosing spondylitis. TCRdb used MiXCR to reprocess the 5' RACE reads, holding one entry per CDR3 protein. The table lists 750,000 to 850,000 distinct CDR3 sequences, 12% of them singletons. Study-wide points: What appeared characteristic of ankylosing spondylitis blood was a TCR beta motif of fewer than ten highly homologous variants. Earlier reports found some motif variants in synovial fluid and blood in reactive arthritis. CD8+ cells made up the disease-linked clones, which were relatively rare in peripheral blood.

At least ten counts were recorded for this clonotype. Its matching antigen is unknown. CDR1 is MNHEY, CDR2 SMNVEV, per germline (reference sequence). Trimming cost V 0 bases and J 1 base; bases outside gene matches: 3. The length of the CDR3 is 15 residues. The chain is built from TRBV27 and TRBJ2-7, with TRBD2 matching over 7 bases. This clonotype was obtained from a male donor with ankylosing spondylitis. Sequencing was done on a sample of blood, either unsorted or a sorted T cell fraction (not recorded which). Written as DNA, the CDR3 is TGTGCCAGCAGTTTATCGCCGCGGGAGTCCTACGAGCAGTACTTC. Its protein product is CASSLSPRESYEQYF.